A single sample is the source of the 18 T cell receptor beta chains below, sequenced in a study of regulatory T cells in long-lasting Graves disease (TCRdb year 2021). This specimen's time point label, per the study, means: newly diagnosed GD, antithyroid drugs for less than 3 months. For both TCR sequencing and RNA sequencing, RNA was extracted from PBMCs using TRIzol. Library prep was done by multiplex PCR. Sequenced on an Illumina HiSeq 4000. iRepertoire HTBI primers and Arm-PCR amplification of CDR3 regions were used to construct TCR beta libraries. TCRdb's own reprocessing of the public reads used fastp at Q25 and MiXCR and kept productive beta chains. Identical CDR3 proteins give one entry, which carries the most common genes and DNA. Present in this sample are 300,000 to 400,000 distinct CDR3 sequences, 16% of which were seen just once. The ten largest clones represent about 32% of the sample.

These same records also appear under a second study, on T cells in Graves' hyperthyroidism and ophthalmopathy.

The input for sequencing was peripheral blood mononuclear cells (PBMCs), taken at new diagnosis, from a patient treated with antithyroid drugs. All receptors come from a middle-aged man with Graves disease. Donor details come from another sample of the same person, matched by shared clones.

This clonotype was detected only a few times. The CDR3 reads CASSQDGVTEAFF. The CDR3 nucleotides read TGTGCCAGCAGCCAAGACGGAGTCACTGAAGCTTTCTTT. This sequence joins TRBV3-1 and TRBJ1-1; D is ambiguous. The CDR3 extends over 13 amino acids. Germline V gene sequence: CDR1 LGHDT, CDR2 YNNKEL (reference sequence). Trimming shortened V by 0 bases and J by 4 bases, and 6 bases separated the two germline ends.

This clonotype has at least ten counts. Sequence at one end of the junction differs from germline and may be a read error. The DNA for the CDR3 is TGTGCCAGCAGCCTCCCAGCGGGGGGCAAGCTAGAGACCCAGTACTTC. Amino acid sequence: CASSLPAGGKLETQYF. The chain has TRBV5-1 and TRBJ2-5, with TRBD2 matching over 9 bases. CDR1 and CDR2 (germline): SGHRS, YFSETQ. The CDR3 totals 16 residues. Full variable domain (rest looked up from reference TRBV5-1 and TRBJ2-5): KAGVTQTPRYLIKTRGQQVTLSCSPISGHRSVSWYQQTPGQGLQFLFEYFSETQRNKGNFPGRFSGRQFSNSRSEMNVSTLELGDSALYLCASSLPAGGKLETQYFGPGTRLLVL.

On this clonotype itself: A much larger clone is a single base away; this may be a read error. J is TRBJ2-1 and V is TRBV2; 9 positions agree with TRBD1. CDR1 and CDR2 (germline): SNHLY, FYNNEI. This CDR3 is 14 amino acids long. The J segment lost 10 bases and the V segment lost 2 bases, leaving 6 bases of the junction unmatched. In DNA form, the CDR3 reads TGTGCCAGCAGTGAACAGGGACAGGGATACGAGCAGTTCTTC. This sequence encodes CASSEQGQGYEQFF.

This CDR3 is CASTEDRVNNEQFF. The CDR3 DNA sequence: TGCGCCAGCACAGAAGACAGGGTAAACAATGAGCAGTTCTTC. The chain recombines TRBV4-1 with TRBJ2-1, with 7 bases aligning to TRBD1. The CDR3 contains 14 residues. J gave up 5 bases and V 7 bases, and 8 bases lay outside the gene matches. The V gene's germline CDR1 is MGHRA and CDR2 YSYEKL.

This clonotype has ten or more counts. The chain combines TRBV29-1 with TRBJ2-5; 7 nucleotides match TRBD1. The V gene's germline CDR1 is SQVTM and CDR2 ANQGSEA. V was pared by 3 bases and J by 8 bases, with 9 bases of the junction left unmatched. This CDR3 region has 13 residues. The CDR3 loop is CSVEEDRLPTQYF. The CDR3 region has the DNA TGCAGCGTTGAGGAGGACAGGCTCCCCACCCAGTACTTC. Combining the CDR3 with reference TRBV29-1 and TRBJ2-5 gives the whole variable domain SAVISQKPSRDICQRGTSLTIQCQVDSQVTMMFWYRQQPGQSLTLIATANQGSEATYESGFVIDKFPISRPNLTFSTLTVSNMSPEDSSIYLCSVEEDRLPTQYFGPGTRLLVL.

In the case of this clonotype: This may be a read error, as it is one base from a much larger clone. The chain couples TRBV6-1 to TRBJ2-4, with a possible D match to TRBD2 (5 bases). Germline loops: CDR1 MNHNS, CDR2 SASEGT. The CDR3 consists of 14 residues. V was trimmed by 11 bases and J by 2 bases, leaving 16 bases between them. DNA of the CDR3: TGTGCCCCCTCGTGGAGGCTAACCAAAAACATTCAGTACTTC. Translation: CAPSWRLTKNIQYF.

At least ten counts were recorded for this clonotype. The rearrangement joins TRBV20-1 to TRBJ2-7; 9 bases are shared with TRBD1. This CDR3 contains 14 residues. In germline, CDR1 is DFQATT, CDR2 SNEGSKA (reference sequence). J was trimmed by 7 bases and V by 5 bases; bases with no gene match: 12. CDR3 in amino acids: CSAQNPGQGGEQYF. CDR3 bases: TGCAGTGCTCAGAACCCGGGACAGGGCGGGGAGCAGTACTTC.

The V gene is TRBV27, the J gene TRBJ1-1, with D maybe TRBD1 (6 bases). Germline V lookup: CDR1 MNHEY, CDR2 SMNVEV (reference sequence). CDR3 size: 16 residues. V was cut by 1 base and J by 1 base, with 13 bases left in between. The CDR3 coding sequence is TGTGCCAGCAGTTTATATGTCAGGGGCGGGAACACTGAAGCTTTCTTT. This encodes CASSLYVRGGNTEAFF.

This clonotype has just one count. A much larger clone is a single base away; this may be a read error. This chain connects TRBV10-3 to TRBJ2-5; TRBD2 agrees at 8 bases. Germline V gene sequence: CDR1 ENHRY, CDR2 SYGVKD. Unmatched junction bases numbered 13, after V lost 2 bases and J lost 11 bases. CDR3 length: 15 residues. The chain's CDR3 is CAISETAGGDNEQYF. The DNA for the CDR3 is TGTGCCATCAGTGAGACGGCGGGGGGTGACAATGAGCAGTACTTC.

This clonotype appeared many times. V usage is TRBV7-9 and J usage is TRBJ2-3; D is unresolved. V was pared by 5 bases and J by 0 bases, with 9 bases between. This CDR3 is 14 amino acids long. Germline V CDR1 and CDR2: SEHNR, FQNEAQ (reference sequence). CDR3 sequence: CASSRRRSTDTQYF. The CDR3 DNA follows: TGTGCCAGCAGCAGACGTCGGAGCACAGATACGCAGTATTTT. Full variable domain (outside the CDR3, taken from reference TRBV7-9 and TRBJ2-3): DTGVSQNPRHKITKRGQNVTFRCDPISEHNRLYWYRQTLGQGPEFLTYFQNEAQLEKSRLLSDRFSAERPKGSFSTLEIQRTEQGDSAMYLCASSRRRSTDTQYFGPGTRLTVL.

The rearrangement links TRBV6-1 to TRBJ1-3; D is perhaps TRBD1 (5 bases). Germline-derived CDR1 and CDR2 are MNHNS and SASEGT. Trimming took off 6 bases at V and 0 bases at J, with 18 bases between the two ends. This CDR3 region has 17 residues. The chain's CDR3 is CASRGAEAGRSGNTIYF. The CDR3 DNA follows: TGTGCCAGCAGAGGTGCGGAGGCAGGGCGCTCTGGAAACACCATATATTTT.

This clonotype was counted many times. CDR3: CASSPASIATNEKLFF. The CDR3 bases are TGCGCCAGCAGCCCGGCCTCTATTGCAACTAATGAAAAACTGTTTTTT. The V call is TRBV4-3, the J call TRBJ1-4; D gene ambiguous. This CDR3 region has 16 residues. In germline, CDR1 is LGHNA, CDR2 YSLEER. Trimming stripped 4 bases from V and 0 bases from J, with 12 bases between.

The chain combines TRBV18 with TRBJ2-7; D might be TRBD1 (6 bases). The CDR3 spans 15 residues. The V gene lost 4 bases and the J gene lost 5 bases, with 18 bases spanning the gap. Germline-derived CDR1 and CDR2 are KGHSH and LQKENI. CDR3 sequence reads: CASSRTESPIHEQYF. As DNA, the CDR3 is TGTGCCAGCTCACGGACAGAGTCCCCTATCCACGAGCAGTACTTC.

This chain connects TRBV7-3 to TRBJ2-1; no clear D gene. The CDR3 spans 14 residues. Germline CDR1 and CDR2: SGHTA and FQGTGA. Trimming took off 5 bases at V and 0 bases at J, with 8 bases between the two ends. CDR3 loop: CASSVDSSYNEQFF. The CDR3 nucleotides read TGTGCCAGCAGCGTAGATAGCTCCTACAATGAGCAGTTCTTC.

The V and J genes are TRBV20-1 and TRBJ1-1; D uncertain. V gave up 2 bases and J gave up 6 bases, with 16 bases separating them. Germline CDR1 and CDR2: DFQATT and SNEGSKA (reference sequence). The CDR3 covers 14 residues. CDR3 bases: TGCAGTGCTAGACCCGGACCCAACCACGCTGAAGCTTTCTTT. Its protein is CSARPGPNHAEAFF.

The chain recombines TRBV6-1 with TRBJ2-2; possible D gene TRBD2, 6 bases. The ends were cut back, 6 bases at V and 2 bases at J, with 10 bases in the middle. The CDR3 runs to 14 residues. The V gene's germline CDR1 is MNHNS and CDR2 SASEGT. The CDR3 region has the DNA TGTGCCAGCAGCCACGGGGGAAACACCGGGGAGCTGTTTTTT. Its translation: CASSHGGNTGELFF.

Comment on this clonotype: Since a much larger clone is just one base distant, this may be a read error. The chain joins TRBV11-2 to TRBJ2-3; tentative D call: TRBD2 (5 bases). Germline CDR1 reads SGHAT; CDR2 reads FQNNGV. V lost 5 bases and J 15 bases, leaving 21 bases between the germline ends. The CDR3 spans 13 residues. The CDR3 DNA reads as TGTGCCAGCAGCCCCGTTTTGGGGTCGGGGTGCTATTTT. Amino acid sequence: CASSPVLGSGCYF.

This clonotype was recorded at least ten times. The chain links TRBV3-1 to TRBJ1-1; D is unclear. Trimming stripped 2 bases from V and 1 base from J, with 8 bases between. This CDR3 is 14 amino acids long. Germline CDR1 and CDR2: LGHDT and YNNKEL (reference sequence). CDR3 DNA: TGTGCCAGCAGCCAATTATGGGGGAACACTGAAGCTTTCTTT. Protein: CASSQLWGNTEAFF.